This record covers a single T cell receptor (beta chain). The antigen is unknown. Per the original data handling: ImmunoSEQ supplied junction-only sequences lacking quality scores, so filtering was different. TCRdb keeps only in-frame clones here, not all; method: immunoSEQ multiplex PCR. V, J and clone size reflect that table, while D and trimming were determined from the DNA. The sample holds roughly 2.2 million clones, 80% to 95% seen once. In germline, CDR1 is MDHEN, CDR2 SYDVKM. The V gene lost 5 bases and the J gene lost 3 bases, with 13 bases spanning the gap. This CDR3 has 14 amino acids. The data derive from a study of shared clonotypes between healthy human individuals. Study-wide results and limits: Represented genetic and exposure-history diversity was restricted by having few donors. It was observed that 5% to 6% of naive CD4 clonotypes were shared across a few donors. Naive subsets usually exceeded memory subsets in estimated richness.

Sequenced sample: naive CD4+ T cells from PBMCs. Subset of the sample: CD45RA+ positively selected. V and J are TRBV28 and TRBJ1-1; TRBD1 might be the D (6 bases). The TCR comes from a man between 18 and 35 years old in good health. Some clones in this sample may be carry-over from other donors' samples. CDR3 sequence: CASSARQAYTEAFF. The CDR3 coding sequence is TGTGCCAGCAGTGCCCGACAGGCGTACACTGAAGCTTTCTTT.